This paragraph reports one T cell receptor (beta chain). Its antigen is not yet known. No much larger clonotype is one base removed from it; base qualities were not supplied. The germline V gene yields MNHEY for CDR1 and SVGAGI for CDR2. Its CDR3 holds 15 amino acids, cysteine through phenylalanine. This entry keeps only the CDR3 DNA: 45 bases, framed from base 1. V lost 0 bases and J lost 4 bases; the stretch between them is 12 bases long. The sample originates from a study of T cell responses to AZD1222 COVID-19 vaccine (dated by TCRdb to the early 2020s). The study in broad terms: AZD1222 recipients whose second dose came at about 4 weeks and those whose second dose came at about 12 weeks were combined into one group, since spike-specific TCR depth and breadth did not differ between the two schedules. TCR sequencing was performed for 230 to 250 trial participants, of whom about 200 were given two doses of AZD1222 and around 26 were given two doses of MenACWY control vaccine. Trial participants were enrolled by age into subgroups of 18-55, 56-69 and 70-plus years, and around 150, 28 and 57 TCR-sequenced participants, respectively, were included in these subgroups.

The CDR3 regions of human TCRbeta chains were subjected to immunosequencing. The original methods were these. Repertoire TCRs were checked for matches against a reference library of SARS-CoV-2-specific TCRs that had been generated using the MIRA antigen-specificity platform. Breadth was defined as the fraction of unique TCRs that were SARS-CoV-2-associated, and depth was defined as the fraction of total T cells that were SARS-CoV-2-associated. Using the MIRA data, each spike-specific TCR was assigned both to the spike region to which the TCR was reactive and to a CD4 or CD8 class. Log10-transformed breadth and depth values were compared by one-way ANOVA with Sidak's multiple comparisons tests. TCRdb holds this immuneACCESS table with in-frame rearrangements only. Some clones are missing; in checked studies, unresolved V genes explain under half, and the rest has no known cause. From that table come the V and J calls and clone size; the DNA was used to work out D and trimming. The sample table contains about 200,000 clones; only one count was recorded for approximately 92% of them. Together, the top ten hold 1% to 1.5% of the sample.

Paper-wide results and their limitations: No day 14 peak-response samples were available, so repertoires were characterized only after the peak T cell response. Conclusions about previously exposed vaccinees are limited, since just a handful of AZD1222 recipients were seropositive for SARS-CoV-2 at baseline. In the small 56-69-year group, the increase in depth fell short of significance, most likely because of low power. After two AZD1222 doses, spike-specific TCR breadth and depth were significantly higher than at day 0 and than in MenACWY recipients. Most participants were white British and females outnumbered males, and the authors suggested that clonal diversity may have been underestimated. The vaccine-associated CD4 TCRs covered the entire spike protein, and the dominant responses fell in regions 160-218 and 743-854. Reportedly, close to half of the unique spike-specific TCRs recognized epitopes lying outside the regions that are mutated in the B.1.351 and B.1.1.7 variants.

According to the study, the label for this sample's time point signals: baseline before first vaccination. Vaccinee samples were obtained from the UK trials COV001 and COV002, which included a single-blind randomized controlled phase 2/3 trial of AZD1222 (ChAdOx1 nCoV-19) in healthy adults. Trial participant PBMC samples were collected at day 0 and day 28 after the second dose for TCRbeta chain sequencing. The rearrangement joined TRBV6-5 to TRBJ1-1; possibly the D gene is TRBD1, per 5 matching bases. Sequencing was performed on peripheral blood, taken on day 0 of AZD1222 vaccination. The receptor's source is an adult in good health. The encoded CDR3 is CASSYSHTGGTEAFF. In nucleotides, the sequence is TGTGCCAGCAGTTACTCACACACGGGGGGCACTGAAGCTTTCTTT.